This is a list of T cell receptor beta chains from one sample in a study of T cell responses to AZD1222 COVID-19 vaccine. The table came from immunoSEQ multiplex PCR; TCRdb's copy has only in-frame clones and leaves some out. The sample lists just over 80,000 clones, 70% to 90% occurring once. Sequenced material: peripheral blood, taken on day 0 of AZD1222 vaccination. The receptors were sampled from an adult in good health. Both conserved end residues are part of each CDR3. The order of the fields is D gene, CDR3 length, J gene, clone size, V gene, CDR3 DNA, CDR3 protein. A D gene is named only where the DNA matches it firmly. Clone size is not always given. Where it is, it says once, few, many or a class for expanded clones.

D gene: .; CDR3 length: 11; J gene: TRBJ2-2; clone size: .; V gene: TRBV21-1; CDR3 DNA: TGTGCCAGCAGCGGGACAGGGGAGCTGTTTTTT; CDR3 protein: CASSGTGELFF
D gene: .; CDR3 length: 14; J gene: TRBJ1-1; clone size: .; V gene: TRBV11-3; CDR3 DNA: TGTGCCAGCAGCTTAGGTGGGGAAGGCACTGAAGCTTTCTTT; CDR3 protein: CASSLGGEGTEAFF
D gene: .; CDR3 length: 14; J gene: TRBJ2-1; clone size: .; V gene: TRBV4-3; CDR3 DNA: TGCGCCAGCAGCCAAGATCCACCCTACAATGAGCAGTTCTTC; CDR3 protein: CASSQDPPYNEQFF
D gene: TRBD1; CDR3 length: 16; J gene: TRBJ2-7; clone size: .; V gene: TRBV19; CDR3 DNA: TGTGCCAGTAGTATAAATCCCACAGGGGGCTGGTACGAGCAGTACTTC; CDR3 protein: CASSINPTGGWYEQYF
D gene: .; CDR3 length: 18; J gene: TRBJ2-7; clone size: .; V gene: TRBV28; CDR3 DNA: TGTGCCAGCAGTTTTCCGGAAATGAAGACTAGTATAGGCGACGAGCAGTACTTC; CDR3 protein: CASSFPEMKTSIGDEQYF
D gene: .; CDR3 length: 15; J gene: TRBJ2-1; clone size: .; V gene: TRBV5-1; CDR3 DNA: TGCGCCAGCAGGGAGGCAAGGTCCCTCTACAATGAGCAGTTCTTC; CDR3 protein: CASREARSLYNEQFF
D gene: TRBD2; CDR3 length: 14; J gene: TRBJ2-3; clone size: .; V gene: TRBV11-1; CDR3 DNA: TGTGCCAGCAGCACAAGGGTCGGGGGGGATACGCAGTATTTT; CDR3 protein: CASSTRVGGDTQYF
D gene: TRBD1; CDR3 length: 13; J gene: TRBJ1-3; clone size: .; V gene: TRBV29-1; CDR3 DNA: TGCGGACAGAGGACAGGTGGAGGAAACACCATATATTTT; CDR3 protein: CGQRTGGGNTIYF
D gene: .; CDR3 length: 17; J gene: TRBJ1-3; clone size: .; V gene: TRBV12-5; CDR3 DNA: TGTGCTAGTGGTTTCTTGACAGGTCTGAGGTCCGGAAACACCATATATTTT; CDR3 protein: CASGFLTGLRSGNTIYF
D gene: .; CDR3 length: 14; J gene: TRBJ1-5; clone size: .; V gene: TRBV19; CDR3 DNA: TGTGCCAGTAGCAATCAAGGGGTCAATCAGCCCCAGCATTTT; CDR3 protein: CASSNQGVNQPQHF
D gene: .; CDR3 length: 12; J gene: TRBJ2-1; clone size: .; V gene: TRBV12-3/TRBV12-4; CDR3 DNA: TGTGCCAGCAGTTTTATCTCCAATGAGCAGTTCTTC; CDR3 protein: CASSFISNEQFF
D gene: .; CDR3 length: 13; J gene: TRBJ2-7; clone size: .; V gene: TRBV5-6; CDR3 DNA: TGTGCCAGCAGCATCATAAGCTCCTACGAGCAGTACTTC; CDR3 protein: CASSIISSYEQYF
D gene: TRBD1; CDR3 length: 16; J gene: TRBJ2-4; clone size: .; V gene: TRBV15; CDR3 DNA: TGTGCCACCAGCATAACCGGGACAGGGGCCAAAAACATTCAGTACTTC; CDR3 protein: CATSITGTGAKNIQYF
D gene: .; CDR3 length: 15; J gene: TRBJ1-1; clone size: .; V gene: TRBV11-3; CDR3 DNA: TGTGCCAGCAGCTCTCCGGTGGACCCGACAGGAAAAGCTTTCTTT; CDR3 protein: CASSSPVDPTGKAFF
D gene: .; CDR3 length: 14; J gene: TRBJ1-2; clone size: .; V gene: TRBV5-5; CDR3 DNA: TGTGCCAGCAGGGCGGTGGGAGCCAACTATGGCTACACCTTC; CDR3 protein: CASRAVGANYGYTF
D gene: .; CDR3 length: 11; J gene: TRBJ2-7; clone size: .; V gene: TRBV30; CDR3 DNA: TGTGCCTGGAGGGACGACAGCTACAGGTACTTC; CDR3 protein: CAWRDDSYRYF
D gene: TRBD1; CDR3 length: 13; J gene: TRBJ1-1; clone size: .; V gene: TRBV30; CDR3 DNA: TGTGCCTGGACTATGACAGGGTTCTCGGTAGCTTTCTTT; CDR3 protein: CAWTMTGFSVAFF
D gene: TRBD2; CDR3 length: 14; J gene: TRBJ2-1; clone size: .; V gene: TRBV3-1/TRBV3-2; CDR3 DNA: TGTGCCAGCACCAGACTAGCGGGGGTCTATGAGCAGTTCTTC; CDR3 protein: CASTRLAGVYEQFF
D gene: .; CDR3 length: 17; J gene: TRBJ1-2; clone size: .; V gene: TRBV14; CDR3 DNA: TGTGCCAGCAGCCAAGTGGGGGGCAAGACGACGAGATATAGCTACACCTTC; CDR3 protein: CASSQVGGKTTRYSYTF
D gene: .; CDR3 length: 15; J gene: TRBJ1-1; clone size: .; V gene: TRBV2; CDR3 DNA: TGTGCCAGCAGGATCTTAGGGGTGCGAGACACTGAAGCTTTCTTT; CDR3 protein: CASRILGVRDTEAFF
D gene: .; CDR3 length: 13; J gene: TRBJ2-3; clone size: .; V gene: TRBV24-1; CDR3 DNA: TGTGCCACCAGTGATTTTAAGGGCCGAACGCAGTATTTT; CDR3 protein: CATSDFKGRTQYF
D gene: .; CDR3 length: 15; J gene: TRBJ1-5; clone size: .; V gene: TRBV9; CDR3 DNA: TGTGCCAGCAGCGTAGAGGGGACACACAATCAGCCCCAGCATTTT; CDR3 protein: CASSVEGTHNQPQHF
D gene: .; CDR3 length: 11; J gene: TRBJ1-5; clone size: .; V gene: TRBV29-1; CDR3 DNA: TGCAGCGTTGAACTGAAGGGGTCCCAGCATTTT; CDR3 protein: CSVELKGSQHF
D gene: TRBD1; CDR3 length: 14; J gene: TRBJ1-1; clone size: once; V gene: TRBV10-1; CDR3 DNA: TGCGCCAGCAAAAGGGACAGATTTAACACTGAAGCTTTCTTT; CDR3 protein: CASKRDRFNTEAFF
D gene: .; CDR3 length: 14; J gene: TRBJ2-7; clone size: .; V gene: TRBV7-3; CDR3 DNA: TGTGCCAGCAGCCCAAATCCAACCTCCTACGAGCAGTACTTC; CDR3 protein: CASSPNPTSYEQYF
D gene: .; CDR3 length: 17; J gene: TRBJ1-6; clone size: .; V gene: TRBV28; CDR3 DNA: TGTGCCAGCAGTTCCCCATATCGACAGAAGCATGATTCACCCCTCCACTTT; CDR3 protein: CASSSPYRQKHDSPLHF
D gene: .; CDR3 length: 14; J gene: TRBJ1-1; clone size: .; V gene: TRBV6-5; CDR3 DNA: TGTGCCAGCAGTTACTCCGGAATGAACACTGAAGCTTTCTTT; CDR3 protein: CASSYSGMNTEAFF
D gene: .; CDR3 length: 13; J gene: TRBJ2-3; clone size: .; V gene: TRBV19; CDR3 DNA: TGTGCCAGTAGTGCCCGGCTAACCGATACGCAGTATTTT; CDR3 protein: CASSARLTDTQYF
D gene: TRBD2; CDR3 length: 16; J gene: TRBJ2-7; clone size: .; V gene: TRBV7-2; CDR3 DNA: TGTGCCAGCAGCGCACAAGCAGCGGGGGCAATTTACGAGCAGTACTTC; CDR3 protein: CASSAQAAGAIYEQYF